The 5 T cell receptor beta chains listed next were all sequenced from one sample in a study of T cell repertoires in cytomegalovirus infection. MiXCR, run by TCRdb on the reads, gives a single entry per CDR3 protein. This table holds about 260,000 distinct CDR3 sequences, roughly an eighth found once. Specimen: PBMCs. The origin of the receptors is a human donor in good health (CMV status not recorded). Some clones in this sample may be carry-over from other donors' samples.

V usage is TRBV20-1 and J usage is TRBJ2-5; 13 nucleotides align to TRBD2. Germline loops: CDR1 DFQATT, CDR2 SNEGSKA (reference sequence). V gave up 4 bases and J gave up 4 bases; unmatched junction bases: 6. CDR3 length: 15 amino acids. This CDR3 is CSATGLAGVGETQYF. In DNA form, the CDR3 reads TGCAGTGCTACTGGACTAGCGGGAGTCGGAGAGACCCAGTACTTC.

The CDR3 here is CASCPGEVAQETQYF. The CDR3 DNA sequence: TGTGCCAGTTGTCCTGGGGAGGTTGCGCAAGAGACCCAGTACTTC. The chain is built from TRBV27 and TRBJ2-5, with D maybe TRBD2 (6 bases). Trimming removed 9 bases at V and 2 bases at J, with 19 bases between. CDR1 MNHEY and CDR2 SMNVEV come from the germline V gene (reference sequence). This CDR3 contains 15 residues.

This clonotype was counted only a few times. The chain joins TRBV12-3 or TRBV12-4 to TRBJ1-1, with D tentatively TRBD1 (6 bases). The CDR3 extends over 15 amino acids. V was cut by 7 bases and J by 2 bases, with 17 bases left in between. The CDR3 bases are TGTGCCAGCACCAATTCTAGGACAGCAAACACTGAAGCTTTCTTT. This gives the protein CASTNSRTANTEAFF.

For the CDR3, the DNA is TGCAGTGCTAGAGGCTGGGATATTACCGGGACTAGCGGGTGGGAGAATGAGCAGTTCTTC. Translation: CSARGWDITGTSGWENEQFF. V and J are TRBV20-1 and TRBJ2-1; TRBD2 agrees at 12 bases. There are 20 residues in the CDR3. Per germline, CDR1 DFQATT and CDR2 SNEGSKA (reference sequence). Trimming removed 1 base from V and 7 bases from J; junction bases left unmatched: 20.

This CDR3 is CASSFGLEGTDTQYF. CDR3 DNA: TGCGCCAGCAGCTTTGGACTAGAGGGCACAGATACGCAGTATTTT. The V gene is TRBV5-1, the J gene TRBJ2-3, with 7 positions matching TRBD2. CDR3 length: 15 amino acids. The V segment lost 2 bases and the J segment 1 base; nucleotides outside the gene matches: 4. Germline V CDR1 and CDR2: SGHRS, YFSETQ. The full variable domain, completed using reference TRBV5-1 and TRBJ2-3, is KAGVTQTPRYLIKTRGQQVTLSCSPISGHRSVSWYQQTPGQGLQFLFEYFSETQRNKGNFPGRFSGRQFSNSRSEMNVSTLELGDSALYLCASSFGLEGTDTQYFGPGTRLTVL.